This T cell receptor beta chain was recorded in a study of shared clonotypes between healthy human individuals. The assay was immunoSEQ multiplex PCR, and TCRdb's table has in-frame clones only and misses some. The table lists some 1,100,000 clones, 75% to 85% of them singletons. Between the trimmed V and J ends, which lost 8 bases and 0 bases, there was a span of 17 bases. Per germline, CDR1 MDHEN and CDR2 SYDVKM. The CDR3 covers 15 residues. The study separated CD4+ cells into CD45RA+ naive and CD45RA-negative memory subsets. Sequences were obtained from memory CD4+ T cells from PBMCs. The subset was: CD45RA-negative fraction. The source of this sequence is a man aged 18-30 years in good health. Some clones in this sample may be carry-over from other donors' samples. The chain employs TRBV28 and TRBJ2-7; D not resolved. In nucleotides, the CDR3 is TGTGCCAGCCAACCGAGTCCAGCTAGCTCCTACGAGCAGTACTTC. As protein: CASQPSPASSYEQYF.